This passage covers 6 T cell receptor beta chains from one sample sequenced in a study of blood T cell repertoires in COVID-19. Only in-frame clones appear in the TCRdb table, and some are missing; sequencing was by immunoSEQ multiplex PCR. The sample has about 400,000 clones, around 87% seen once; the top ten hold about 2.9%. Sequencing was performed on peripheral blood. These receptors all stem from a human donor in a cohort sampled during active COVID-19.

The chain joins TRBV2 to TRBJ1-3; a possible D gene is TRBD1 (6 bases). Germline V gives CDR1 SNHLY, CDR2 FYNNEI. The V end lost 9 bases, the J end lost 0 bases, and 9 bases lay between the germline ends. The CDR3 has 13 amino acids. CDR3 sequence reads: CARGQTSGNTIYF. The CDR3 DNA follows: TGTGCCAGGGGACAAACCTCTGGAAACACCATATATTTT. The full variable domain, its missing parts supplied by reference TRBV2 and TRBJ1-3, is EPEVTQTPSHQVTQMGQEVILRCVPISNHLYFYWYRQILGQKVEFLVSFYNNEISEKSEIFDDQFSVERPDGSNFTLKIRSTKLEDSAMYFCARGQTSGNTIYFGEGSWLTVV.

Of note for this clone: At one end the junction does not follow the germline gene, possibly because of a read error. The rearrangement uses TRBV7-7 and TRBJ2-2; 11 bases are shared with TRBD1. The CDR3 extends over 15 amino acids. Looked up from germline, CDR1 is SSHAT and CDR2 is FNYEAQ (reference sequence). This chain's CDR3 is CASSRTGGDTGELFF. CDR3 nucleotides: TGTGCTAGCAGCCGGACAGGGGGCGACACCGGGGAGCTGTTTTTT.

J is TRBJ1-1 and V is TRBV28, with a weak D call TRBD1 (5 bases). This CDR3 is built from 14 residues. V lost 2 bases and J lost 9, with 16 bases in between. Germline V gene sequence: CDR1 MDHEN, CDR2 SYDVKM. In DNA, the CDR3 is TGTGCCAGCAGTTTAAGCTTCGGGGGGAAGCAAGCTTTCTTT. Translating gives CASSLSFGGKQAFF.

V usage is TRBV15 and J usage is TRBJ1-1; 9 nucleotides agree with TRBD1. CDR1 is LNHNV and CDR2 is YYDKDF in the germline V gene (reference sequence). The V gene end was trimmed by 4 bases and the J gene end by 5 bases; junction bases not matched to a gene: 8. This CDR3 region has 15 residues. The CDR3 is CATSNYRGRWTEAFF. CDR3 sequence (DNA): TGTGCCACCAGCAATTACAGGGGGCGGTGGACTGAAGCTTTCTTT.

CDR3 in amino acids: CASSSLGTAEAFF. For the CDR3, the DNA is TGTGCCAGCAGCTCCCTAGGGACAGCTGAAGCTTTCTTT. The chain uses TRBV7-9 and TRBJ1-1, with 7 bases that match TRBD1. This CDR3 has 13 amino acids. After removal of 4 bases from V and 6 bases from J, the junction contained 5 bases not matched to a gene. The germline gives CDR1 SEHNR, CDR2 FQNEAQ (reference sequence).

The chain employs TRBV6-6 and TRBJ1-1; 7 bases line up with TRBD1. Trimming cost V 10 bases and J 1 base; bases outside gene matches: 6. Germline assignment: CDR1 MNHNY and CDR2 SVGAGI (reference sequence). CDR3 size: 13 residues. In DNA form, the CDR3 reads TGTGCCATAGGGACAGATCAGAACACTGAAGCTTTCTTT. Amino acid sequence: CAIGTDQNTEAFF.